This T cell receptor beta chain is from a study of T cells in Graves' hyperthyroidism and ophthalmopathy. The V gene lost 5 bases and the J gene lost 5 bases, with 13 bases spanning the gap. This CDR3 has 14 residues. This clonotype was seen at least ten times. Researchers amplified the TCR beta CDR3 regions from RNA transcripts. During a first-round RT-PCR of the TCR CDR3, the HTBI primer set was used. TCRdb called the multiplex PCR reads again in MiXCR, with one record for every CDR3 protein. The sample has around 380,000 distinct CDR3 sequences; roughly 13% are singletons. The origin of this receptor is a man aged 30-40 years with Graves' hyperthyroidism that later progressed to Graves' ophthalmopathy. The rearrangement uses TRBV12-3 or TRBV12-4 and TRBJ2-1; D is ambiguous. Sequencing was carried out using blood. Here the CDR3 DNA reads TGTGCCAGCAGTGTTAGGTGGGGAAACAATGAGCAGTTCTTC. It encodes CASSVRWGNNEQFF.